The clone carrying this T cell receptor beta chain was recorded a few times. Relative to the germline gene, one junction end is altered; a read error may explain this. A modified ARM-PCR protocol with three rounds of nested PCR amplified TCRbeta. TCRdb reanalysed the multiplex PCR reads using MiXCR and keeps one entry per CDR3 protein. The profile shows 100,000 or so distinct CDR3 sequences, 50% to 70% of them singletons. The data were taken from a study of tumor and adjacent non-tumor tissue in lung cancer. This sample's RNA came from whole unsorted tissue. More than 3 cm separated this lung sample from the edge of the tumor. The CDR3 length is 16 residues. CDR1 is SGHAT, CDR2 FQNNGV, per germline.

Sequenced input: distant non-tumor lung tissue. This clonotype originated in a young man with non-small cell lung cancer. The chain uses TRBV11-2 and TRBJ2-1, with 8 bases matching TRBD2. Here the CDR3 DNA reads TGTGCCAGCAGCTTAGATTGGACGGGGGGGGTCGATGAGCAGTATTTC. Translation: CASSLDWTGGVDEQYF.